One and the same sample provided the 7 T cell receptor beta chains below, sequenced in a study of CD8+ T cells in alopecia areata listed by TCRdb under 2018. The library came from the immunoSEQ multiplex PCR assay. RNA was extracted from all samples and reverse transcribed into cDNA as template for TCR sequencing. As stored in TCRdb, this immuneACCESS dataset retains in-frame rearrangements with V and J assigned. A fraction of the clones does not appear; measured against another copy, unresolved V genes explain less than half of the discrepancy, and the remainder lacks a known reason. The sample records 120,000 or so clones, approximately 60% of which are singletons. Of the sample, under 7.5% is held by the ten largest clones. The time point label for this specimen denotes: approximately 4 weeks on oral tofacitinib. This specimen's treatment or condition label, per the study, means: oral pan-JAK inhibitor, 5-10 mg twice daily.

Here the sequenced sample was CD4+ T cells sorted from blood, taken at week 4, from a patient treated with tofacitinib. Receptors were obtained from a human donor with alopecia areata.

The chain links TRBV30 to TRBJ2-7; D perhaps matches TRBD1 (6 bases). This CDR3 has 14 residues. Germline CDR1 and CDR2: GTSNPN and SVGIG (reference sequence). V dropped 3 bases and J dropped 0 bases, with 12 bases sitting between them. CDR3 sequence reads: CAWRGKGVSYEQYF. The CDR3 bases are TGTGCCTGGAGGGGTAAGGGGGTCTCCTACGAGCAGTACTTC.

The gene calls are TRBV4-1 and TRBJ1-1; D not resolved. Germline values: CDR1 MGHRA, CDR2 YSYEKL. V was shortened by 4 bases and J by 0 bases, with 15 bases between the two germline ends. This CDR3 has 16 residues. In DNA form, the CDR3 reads TGCGCCAGCAGCCGACCCCAACGGGGAGTGAACACTGAAGCTTTCTTT. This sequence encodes CASSRPQRGVNTEAFF.

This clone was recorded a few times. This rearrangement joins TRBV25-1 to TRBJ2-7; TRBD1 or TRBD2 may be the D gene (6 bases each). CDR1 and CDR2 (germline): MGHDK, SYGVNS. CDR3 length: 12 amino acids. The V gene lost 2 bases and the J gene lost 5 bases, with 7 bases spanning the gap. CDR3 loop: CASSEGGHEQYF. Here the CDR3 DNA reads TGTGCCAGCAGTGAAGGGGGGCACGAGCAGTACTTC.

This CDR3 is CAWSLRHSGANVLTF. The CDR3 nucleotides read TGTGCCTGGAGTTTACGACACTCTGGGGCCAACGTCCTGACTTTC. The rearrangement links TRBV30 to TRBJ2-6; D call uncertain. Deletions cut 2 bases from V and 0 bases from J, with 8 bases between. This CDR3 has 15 residues. The germline V gene has CDR1 GTSNPN and CDR2 SVGIG (reference sequence). The full variable domain, in which reference TRBV30 and TRBJ2-6 provide the parts outside the CDR3, is SQTIHQWPATLVQPVGSPLSLECTVEGTSNPNLYWYRQAAGRGLQLLFYSVGIGQISSEVPQNLSASRPQDRQFILSSKKLLLSDSGFYLCAWSLRHSGANVLTFGAGSRLTVL.

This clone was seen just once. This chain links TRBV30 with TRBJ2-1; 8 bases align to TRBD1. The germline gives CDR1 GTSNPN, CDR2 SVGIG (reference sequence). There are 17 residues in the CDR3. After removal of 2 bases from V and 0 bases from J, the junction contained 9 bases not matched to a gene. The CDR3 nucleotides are TGTGCCTGGAGTCGGGCAGGGGGCCTCAGCTCCTACAATGAGCAGTTCTTC. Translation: CAWSRAGGLSSYNEQFF.

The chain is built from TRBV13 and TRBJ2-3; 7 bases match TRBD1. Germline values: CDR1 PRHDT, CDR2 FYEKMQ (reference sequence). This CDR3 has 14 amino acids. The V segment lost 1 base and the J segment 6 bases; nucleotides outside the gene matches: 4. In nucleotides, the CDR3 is TGTGCCAGCAGCTTAGAAGGGGGCAGGGATACGCAGTATTTT. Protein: CASSLEGGRDTQYF.

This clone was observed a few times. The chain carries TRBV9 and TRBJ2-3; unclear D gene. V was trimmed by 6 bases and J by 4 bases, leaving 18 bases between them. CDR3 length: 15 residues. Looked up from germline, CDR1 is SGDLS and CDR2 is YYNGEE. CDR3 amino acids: CASTNSPGSADTQYF. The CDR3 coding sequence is TGTGCCAGCACCAACTCCCCCGGCTCGGCAGATACGCAGTATTTT. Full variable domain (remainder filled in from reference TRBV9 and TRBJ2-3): DSGVTQTPKHLITATGQRVTLRCSPRSGDLSVYWYQQSLDQGLQFLIQYYNGEERAKGNILERFSAQQFPDLHSELNLSSLELGDSALYFCASTNSPGSADTQYFGPGTRLTVL.